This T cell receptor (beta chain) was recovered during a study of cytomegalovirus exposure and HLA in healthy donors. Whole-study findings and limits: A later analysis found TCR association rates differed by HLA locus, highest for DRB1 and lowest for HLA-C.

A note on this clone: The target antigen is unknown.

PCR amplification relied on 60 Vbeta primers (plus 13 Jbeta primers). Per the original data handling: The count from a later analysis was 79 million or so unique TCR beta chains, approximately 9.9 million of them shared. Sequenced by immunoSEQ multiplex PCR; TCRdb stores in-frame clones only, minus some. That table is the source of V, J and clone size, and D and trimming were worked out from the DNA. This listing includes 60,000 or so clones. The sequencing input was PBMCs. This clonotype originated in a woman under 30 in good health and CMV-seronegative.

The CDR3 here is CASRDRAGLGTNEKLFF. The CDR3 bases are TGTGCCAGTAGAGACAGGGCAGGATTGGGAACTAATGAAAAACTGTTTTTT. This chain uses TRBV19 with TRBJ1-4; 7 positions match TRBD1. This CDR3 has 17 residues. The ends lost 6 bases at V and 1 base at J; junction bases unmatched: 11. In germline, CDR1 is LNHDA, CDR2 SQIVND (reference sequence).